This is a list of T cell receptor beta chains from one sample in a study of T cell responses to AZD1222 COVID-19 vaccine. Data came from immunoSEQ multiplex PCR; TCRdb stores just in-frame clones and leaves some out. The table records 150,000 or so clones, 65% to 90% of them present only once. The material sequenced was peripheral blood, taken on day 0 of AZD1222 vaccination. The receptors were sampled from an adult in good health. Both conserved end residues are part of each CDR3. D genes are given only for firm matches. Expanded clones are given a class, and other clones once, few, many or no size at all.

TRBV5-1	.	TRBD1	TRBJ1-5	TGCGCCAGCAGCTCCCGGACAGGGAGGTGGGAAATCGATCAGCCCCAGCATTTT	CASSSRTGRWEIDQPQHF
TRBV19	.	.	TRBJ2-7	TGTGCCAGTAGTATTAGGAGGGGGCCAGCCTACGAGCAGTACTTC	CASSIRRGPAYEQYF
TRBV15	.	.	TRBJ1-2	TGTGCCACCAGCACTAGACTGTCCCCTAACTATGGCTACACCTTC	CATSTRLSPNYGYTF
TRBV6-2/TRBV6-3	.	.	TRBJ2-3	TGTGCCAGCAGTCGCACCCTGGGACTTTCGATAGCCACAGATACGCAGTATTTT	CASSRTLGLSIATDTQYF
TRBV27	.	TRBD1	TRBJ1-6	TGTGCCAGCAGTTACCTGACCGGGACAGGGGAAGGCTCACCCCTCCACTTT	CASSYLTGTGEGSPLHF
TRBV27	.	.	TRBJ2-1	TGTGCCGCGAAGCGGACCTCCCAACGGAATGAGCAGTTCTTC	CAAKRTSQRNEQFF
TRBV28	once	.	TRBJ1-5	TGTGCCAGCAGTTTTAAGGACAGACCCTATCAGCCCCAGCATTTT	CASSFKDRPYQPQHF
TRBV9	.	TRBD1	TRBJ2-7	TGTGCCAGCAGCCCCAGGGGGACCCTCTACGAGCAGTACTTC	CASSPRGTLYEQYF
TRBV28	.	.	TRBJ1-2	TGTGCCAGCGGAAACGAGCTCTATGGCTACACCTTC	CASGNELYGYTF
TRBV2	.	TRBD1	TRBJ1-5	TGTGCCAGCAACCTTGGACAGGGTCGACAGCCCCAGCATTTT	CASNLGQGRQPQHF
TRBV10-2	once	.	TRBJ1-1	TGCGCCAGCAGTGACGTTGGACAGAGGGAGAACACTGAAGCTTTCTTT	CASSDVGQRENTEAFF
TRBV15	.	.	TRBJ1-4	TGTGCCACCAGCCCGGGGGCAGGCGAAAAACTGTTTTTT	CATSPGAGEKLFF
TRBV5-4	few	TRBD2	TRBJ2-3	TGTGCCAGCAGGAGAAGGACTAGCGGGTCCACAGATACGCAGTATTTT	CASRRRTSGSTDTQYF
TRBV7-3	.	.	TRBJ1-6	TGTGCCAGCAGTCGGACGGTTTATAATTCACCCCTCCACTTT	CASSRTVYNSPLHF
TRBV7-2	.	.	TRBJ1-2	TGTGCCAGCAGCTCCGGAGGGCGGTACGCGACGTCCCGTGGCTACACCTTC	CASSSGGRYATSRGYTF
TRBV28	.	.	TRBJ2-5	TGTGCCAGCAGAACAGGCACGGAGTACCAAGAGACCCAGTACTTC	CASRTGTEYQETQYF
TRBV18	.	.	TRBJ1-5	TGTGCCAGCTCAGCCGAGTGGTTCAATCAGCCCCAGCATTTT	CASSAEWFNQPQHF
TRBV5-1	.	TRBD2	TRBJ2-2	TGCGCCAGCAGCTCTCCGGGGGGGGGCACGGCCACCGGGGAGCTGTTTTTT	CASSSPGGGTATGELFF
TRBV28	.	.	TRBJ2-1	TGTGCCAGCAGTTCCAACCGGGACGGACTTTACAATGAGCAGTTCTTC	CASSSNRDGLYNEQFF
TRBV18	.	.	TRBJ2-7	TGTGCCAGCTCACGGAACACAGGGTCCTACGAGCAGTACTTC	CASSRNTGSYEQYF
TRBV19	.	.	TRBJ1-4	TGTGCCAGTAGTACATTCGGGGATAATGAAAAACTGTTTTTT	CASSTFGDNEKLFF
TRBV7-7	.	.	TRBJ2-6	TGTGCTAGCAGCCCCCTTCTGCCTGGGGCCAACGTCCTGACTTTC	CASSPLLPGANVLTF
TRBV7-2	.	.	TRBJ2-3	TGTGCCAGCAGCTTAGAGACCAGCGGGGATACGCAGTATTTT	CASSLETSGDTQYF
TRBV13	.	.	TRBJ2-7	TGTGCCAGCAGCTTAGATTGGAGGGGTCAGTCCTACGAGCAGTACTTC	CASSLDWRGQSYEQYF
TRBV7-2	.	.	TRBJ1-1	TGTGCCAGCAGCTTAGCCGGGGTTAGAAACACTGAAGCTTTCTTT	CASSLAGVRNTEAFF
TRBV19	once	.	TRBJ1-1	TGTGCCAGTAGTGGTGGAGGGTACAAGAACACTGAAGCTTTCTTT	CASSGGGYKNTEAFF
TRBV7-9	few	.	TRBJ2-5	TGTGCCAGCAGCTTAGTTCGGAGAGAAGAGACCCAGTACTTC	CASSLVRREETQYF
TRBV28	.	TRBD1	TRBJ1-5	TGTGCCAGCAGTTTTGTAGGGGGCGAGAATCAGCCCCAGCATTTT	CASSFVGGENQPQHF
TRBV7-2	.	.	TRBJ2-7	TGTGCCAGCAGCTTAAGCCCGGTGGGTCGGGGGCAGTACTTC	CASSLSPVGRGQYF
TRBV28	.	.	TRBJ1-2	TGTGCCAGCAGAGGACCCAACTATGGCTACACCTTC	CASRGPNYGYTF
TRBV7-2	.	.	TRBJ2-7	TGTGCCAGCAGCTCCCGGTTCGGGGCCTCCAACGAGCAGTACTTC	CASSSRFGASNEQYF
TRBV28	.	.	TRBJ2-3	TGTGCCAGCACAGAGATGGTCCCAGATACGCAGTATTTT	CASTEMVPDTQYF
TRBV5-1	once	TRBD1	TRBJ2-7	TGCGCCAGCAGCTTGGCCATGACAGGGGGATCCCACGAGCAGTACTTC	CASSLAMTGGSHEQYF
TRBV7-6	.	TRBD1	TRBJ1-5	TGTGCCAGCAGCGGACAGGGTGTGGGCAATCAGCCCCAGCATTTT	CASSGQGVGNQPQHF
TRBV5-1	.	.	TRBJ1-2	TGCGCCAGCAGCTTGGTGGCCGCCACTAACTATGGCTACACCTTC	CASSLVAATNYGYTF
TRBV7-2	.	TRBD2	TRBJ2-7	TGTGCCAGCAGCTTAGGGACTAGCGCTACCTACGAGCAGTACTTC	CASSLGTSATYEQYF
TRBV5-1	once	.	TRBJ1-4	TGCGCCAGCAGCTTGGGAGGTGAAAAACTGTTTTTT	CASSLGGEKLFF
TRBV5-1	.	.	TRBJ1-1	TGCGCCAGCAGCTTGGGTCCCCCTTTAGGGGCTTTCTTT	CASSLGPPLGAFF
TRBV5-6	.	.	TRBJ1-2	TGTGCCAGCAGCTTTTACAGGGCTGGCTACACCTTC	CASSFYRAGYTF
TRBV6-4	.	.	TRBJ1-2	TGTGCCAGCAGTGACTCGGCCCCGCCGGGACGAGAACACTACACCTTC	CASSDSAPPGREHYTF
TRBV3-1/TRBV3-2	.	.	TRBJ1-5	TGTGCCAGCAGTCATAGTCAGGGGAATCAGCCCCAGCATTTT	CASSHSQGNQPQHF
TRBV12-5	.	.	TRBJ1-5	TGTGCTAGTGGTAAAAGCGGGGGGCTTGGGAAGCAGCCCCAGCATTTT	CASGKSGGLGKQPQHF
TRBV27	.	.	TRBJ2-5	TGTGCCAGCAGTTTATCTGTAGCCACCCAAGAGACCCAGTACTTC	CASSLSVATQETQYF
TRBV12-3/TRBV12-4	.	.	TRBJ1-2	TGTGCCAGCAGGTCAACAAAGAACTATGGCTACACCTTC	CASRSTKNYGYTF
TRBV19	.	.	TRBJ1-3	TGTGCCAGTAGTCTCGGGACAGGAAACACCATATATTTT	CASSLGTGNTIYF
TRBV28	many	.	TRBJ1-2	TGTGCCAGCGATCGACTGGGGGTGAGGATTGTATCTGGCTACACCTTC	CASDRLGVRIVSGYTF
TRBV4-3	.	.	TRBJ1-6	TGCGCCAGCAGCCAAACCTCACAGGATTCACCCCTCCACTTT	CASSQTSQDSPLHF
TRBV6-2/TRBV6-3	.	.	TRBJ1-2	TGTGCCAGCAGTTACTCAGGGGCCTCCCTTTATGGCTACACCTTC	CASSYSGASLYGYTF
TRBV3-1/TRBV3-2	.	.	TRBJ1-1	TGTGCCAGCAGCCAACGTTACAGCGCACCGAACACTGAAGCTTTCTTT	CASSQRYSAPNTEAFF
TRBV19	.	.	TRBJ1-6	TGTGCCAGTAGGGCCCTTGACGGTAATAATTCACCCCTCCACTTT	CASRALDGNNSPLHF
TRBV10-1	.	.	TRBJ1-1	TGCGCCAGCATTAACGACAGGAGCACTGAAGCTTTCTTT	CASINDRSTEAFF
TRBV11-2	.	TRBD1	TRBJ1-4	TGTGCCAGCAGCCTTAGACGACAGGGTAGTGAAAAACTGTTTTTT	CASSLRRQGSEKLFF
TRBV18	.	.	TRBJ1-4	TGTGCCAGCTCAGCCGGGGCTGATGAAAAACTGTTTTTT	CASSAGADEKLFF
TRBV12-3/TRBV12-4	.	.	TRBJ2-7	TGTGCCAGCAGTTTACAGGGTAGGAACGAGCAGTACTTC	CASSLQGRNEQYF
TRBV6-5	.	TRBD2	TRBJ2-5	TGTGCCAGCAGTTACCTAGCGGGGTCTCAAGAGACCCAGTACTTC	CASSYLAGSQETQYF
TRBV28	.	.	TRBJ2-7	TGTGCCAGCAGTCCGGTGGGGGGACCCTACTACGAGCAGTACTTC	CASSPVGGPYYEQYF
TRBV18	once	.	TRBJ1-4	TGTGCCAGCTCACCCCAGGGTAGAGAAAAACTGTTTTTT	CASSPQGREKLFF